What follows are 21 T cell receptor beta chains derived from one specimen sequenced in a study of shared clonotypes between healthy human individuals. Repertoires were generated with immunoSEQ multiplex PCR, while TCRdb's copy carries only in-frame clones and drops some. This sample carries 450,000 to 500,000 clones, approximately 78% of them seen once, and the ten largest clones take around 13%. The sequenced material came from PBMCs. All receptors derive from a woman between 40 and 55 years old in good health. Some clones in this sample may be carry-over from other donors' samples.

The CDR3 DNA reads TGTGCCAGCAGCTTAGCGCTGGGGGGTCGAGCTTTCTTT. This encodes CASSLALGGRAFF. This rearrangement joins TRBV11-1 to TRBJ1-1; tentatively, D is TRBD1 (5 bases). The CDR3 totals 13 residues. V was trimmed by 0 bases and J by 10 bases, leaving 12 bases between them. Germline assignment: CDR1 SGHAT and CDR2 FQDESV (reference sequence).

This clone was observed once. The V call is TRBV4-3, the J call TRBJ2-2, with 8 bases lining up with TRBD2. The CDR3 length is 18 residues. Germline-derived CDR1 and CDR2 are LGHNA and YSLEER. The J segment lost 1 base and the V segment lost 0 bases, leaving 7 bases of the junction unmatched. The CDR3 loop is CASSQDRGGRGNTGELFF. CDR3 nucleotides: TGCGCCAGCAGCCAAGATCGGGGGGGGCGCGGGAACACCGGGGAGCTGTTTTTT.

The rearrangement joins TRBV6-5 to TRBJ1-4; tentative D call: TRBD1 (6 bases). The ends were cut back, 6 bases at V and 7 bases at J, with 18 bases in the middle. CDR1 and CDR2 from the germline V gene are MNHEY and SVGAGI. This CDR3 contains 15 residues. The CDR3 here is CASRLQGGGAEKLFF. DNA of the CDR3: TGTGCCAGCAGGTTACAGGGAGGGGGGGCTGAAAAACTGTTTTTT.

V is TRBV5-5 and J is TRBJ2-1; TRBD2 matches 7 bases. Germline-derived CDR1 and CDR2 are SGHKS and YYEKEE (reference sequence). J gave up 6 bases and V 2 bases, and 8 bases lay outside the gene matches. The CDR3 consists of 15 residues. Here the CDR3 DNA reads TGTGCCAGCAGCTTCAAGCCGGAGCGGGGCAATGAGCAGTTCTTC. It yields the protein CASSFKPERGNEQFF.

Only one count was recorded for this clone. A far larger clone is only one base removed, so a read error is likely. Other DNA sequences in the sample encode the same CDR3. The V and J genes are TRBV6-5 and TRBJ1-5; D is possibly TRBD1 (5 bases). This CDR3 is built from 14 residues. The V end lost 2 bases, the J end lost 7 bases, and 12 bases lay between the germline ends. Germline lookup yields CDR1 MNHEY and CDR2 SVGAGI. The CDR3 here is CASSYGTENQPQHF. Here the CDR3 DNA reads TGTGCCAGCAGTTACGGGACGGAGAACCAGCCCCAGCATTTT.

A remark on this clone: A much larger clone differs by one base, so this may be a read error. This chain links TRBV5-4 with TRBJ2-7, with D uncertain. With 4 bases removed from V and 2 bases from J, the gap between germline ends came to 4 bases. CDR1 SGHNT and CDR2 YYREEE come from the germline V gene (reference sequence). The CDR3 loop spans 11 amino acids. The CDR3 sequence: CASSPTYEQYF. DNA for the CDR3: TGTGCCAGCAGCCCCACCTACGAGCAGTACTTC.

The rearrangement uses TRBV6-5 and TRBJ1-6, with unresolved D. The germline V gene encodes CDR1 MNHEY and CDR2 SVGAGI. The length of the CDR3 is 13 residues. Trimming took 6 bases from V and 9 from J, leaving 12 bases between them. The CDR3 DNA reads TGTGCCAGCAGCCAAGGAAGGGCTTCACCCCTCCACTTT. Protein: CASSQGRASPLHF.

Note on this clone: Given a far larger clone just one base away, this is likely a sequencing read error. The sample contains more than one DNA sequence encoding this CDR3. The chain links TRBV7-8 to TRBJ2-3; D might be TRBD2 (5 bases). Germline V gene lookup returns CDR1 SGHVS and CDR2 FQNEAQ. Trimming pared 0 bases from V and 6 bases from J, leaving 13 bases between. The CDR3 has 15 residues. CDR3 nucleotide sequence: TGTGCCAGCAGCTTAGCTCAGAAAACGGGGGATACGCAGTATTTT. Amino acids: CASSLAQKTGDTQYF.

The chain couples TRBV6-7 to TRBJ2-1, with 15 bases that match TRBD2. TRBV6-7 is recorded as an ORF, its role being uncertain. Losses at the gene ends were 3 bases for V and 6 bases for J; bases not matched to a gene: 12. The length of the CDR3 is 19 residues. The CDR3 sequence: CASSYGLAGGPPRVNEQFF. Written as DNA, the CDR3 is TGTGCCAGCAGTTATGGACTAGCGGGAGGGCCGCCTAGAGTCAATGAGCAGTTCTTC.

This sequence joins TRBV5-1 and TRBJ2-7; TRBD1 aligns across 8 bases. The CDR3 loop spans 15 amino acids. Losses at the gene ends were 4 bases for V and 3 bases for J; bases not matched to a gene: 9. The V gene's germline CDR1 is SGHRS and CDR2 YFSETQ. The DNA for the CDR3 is TGCGCCAGCAGCCCCCGAGGGACAGGAGACTACGAGCAGTACTTC. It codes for CASSPRGTGDYEQYF. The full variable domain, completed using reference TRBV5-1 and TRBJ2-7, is KAGVTQTPRYLIKTRGQQVTLSCSPISGHRSVSWYQQTPGQGLQFLFEYFSETQRNKGNFPGRFSGRQFSNSRSEMNVSTLELGDSALYLCASSPRGTGDYEQYFGPGTRLTVT.

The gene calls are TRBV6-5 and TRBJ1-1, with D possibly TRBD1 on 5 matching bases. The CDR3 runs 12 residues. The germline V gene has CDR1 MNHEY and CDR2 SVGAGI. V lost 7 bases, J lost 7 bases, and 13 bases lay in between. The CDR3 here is CASIGGHSEAFF. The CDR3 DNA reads TGTGCCAGCATAGGAGGACACAGTGAAGCTTTCTTT.

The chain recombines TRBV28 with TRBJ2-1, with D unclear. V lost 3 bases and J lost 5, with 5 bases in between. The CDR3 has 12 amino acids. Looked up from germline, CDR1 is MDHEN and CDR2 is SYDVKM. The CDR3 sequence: CASSFTNNEQFF. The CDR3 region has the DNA TGTGCCAGCAGTTTTACAAACAATGAGCAGTTCTTC.

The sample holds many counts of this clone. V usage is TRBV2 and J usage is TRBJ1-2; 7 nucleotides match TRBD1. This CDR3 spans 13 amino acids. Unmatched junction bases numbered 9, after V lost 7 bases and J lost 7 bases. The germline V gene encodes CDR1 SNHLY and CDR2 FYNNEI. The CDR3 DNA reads TGTGCCAGCATTCGAGGGGGCGCCGGTGGCTACACCTTC. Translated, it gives CASIRGGAGGYTF.

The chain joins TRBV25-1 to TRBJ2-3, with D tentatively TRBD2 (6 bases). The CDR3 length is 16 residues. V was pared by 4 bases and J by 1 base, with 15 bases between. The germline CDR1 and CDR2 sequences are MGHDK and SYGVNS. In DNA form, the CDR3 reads TGTGCCAGCAGTGCCAGGAATTCGGGGGGCACAGATACGCAGTATTTT. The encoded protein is CASSARNSGGTDTQYF.

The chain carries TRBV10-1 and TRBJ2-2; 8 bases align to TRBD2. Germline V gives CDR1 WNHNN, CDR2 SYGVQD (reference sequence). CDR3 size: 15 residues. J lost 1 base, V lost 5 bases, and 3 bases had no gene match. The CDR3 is CASSSGLGNTGELFF. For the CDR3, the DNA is TGCGCCAGCAGTTCGGGACTAGGGAACACCGGGGAGCTGTTTTTT.

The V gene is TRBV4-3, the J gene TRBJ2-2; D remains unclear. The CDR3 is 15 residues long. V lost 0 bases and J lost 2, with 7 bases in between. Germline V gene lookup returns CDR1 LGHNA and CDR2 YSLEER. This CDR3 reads CASSQERVNTGELFF. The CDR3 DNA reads TGCGCCAGCAGCCAAGAAAGGGTTAACACCGGGGAGCTGTTTTTT.

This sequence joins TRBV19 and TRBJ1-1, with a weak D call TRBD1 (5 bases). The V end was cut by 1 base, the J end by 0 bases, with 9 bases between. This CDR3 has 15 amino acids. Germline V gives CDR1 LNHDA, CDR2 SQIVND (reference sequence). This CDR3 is CASSIVPGMNTEAFF. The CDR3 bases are TGTGCCAGTAGTATAGTGCCAGGGATGAACACTGAAGCTTTCTTT.

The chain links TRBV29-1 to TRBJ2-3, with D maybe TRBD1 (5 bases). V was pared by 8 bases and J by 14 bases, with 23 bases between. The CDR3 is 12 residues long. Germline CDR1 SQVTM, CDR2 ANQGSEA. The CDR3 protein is CSPRREGVLRYF. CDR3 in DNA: TGCAGCCCCAGACGAGAAGGGGTGCTTCGGTATTTT.

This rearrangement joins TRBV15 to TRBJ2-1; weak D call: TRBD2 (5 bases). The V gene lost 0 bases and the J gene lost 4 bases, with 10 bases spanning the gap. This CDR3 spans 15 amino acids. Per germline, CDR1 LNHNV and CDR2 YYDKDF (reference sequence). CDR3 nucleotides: TGTGCCACCAGCAGAGATAGTCGGGAATACAATGAGCAGTTCTTC. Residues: CATSRDSREYNEQFF.

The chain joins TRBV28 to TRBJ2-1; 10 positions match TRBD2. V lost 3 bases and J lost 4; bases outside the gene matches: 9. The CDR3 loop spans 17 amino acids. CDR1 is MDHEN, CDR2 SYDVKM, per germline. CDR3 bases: TGTGCCAGCAGTTTGAGGTTGTCGACTAGCGGGTACAATGAGCAGTTCTTC. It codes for CASSLRLSTSGYNEQFF.

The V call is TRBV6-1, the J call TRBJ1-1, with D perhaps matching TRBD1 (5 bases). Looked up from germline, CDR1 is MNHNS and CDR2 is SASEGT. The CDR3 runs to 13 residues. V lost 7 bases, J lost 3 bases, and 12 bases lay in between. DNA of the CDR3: TGTGCCAGCACTTTGCTGGGGGACACTGAAGCTTTCTTT. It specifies CASTLLGDTEAFF.